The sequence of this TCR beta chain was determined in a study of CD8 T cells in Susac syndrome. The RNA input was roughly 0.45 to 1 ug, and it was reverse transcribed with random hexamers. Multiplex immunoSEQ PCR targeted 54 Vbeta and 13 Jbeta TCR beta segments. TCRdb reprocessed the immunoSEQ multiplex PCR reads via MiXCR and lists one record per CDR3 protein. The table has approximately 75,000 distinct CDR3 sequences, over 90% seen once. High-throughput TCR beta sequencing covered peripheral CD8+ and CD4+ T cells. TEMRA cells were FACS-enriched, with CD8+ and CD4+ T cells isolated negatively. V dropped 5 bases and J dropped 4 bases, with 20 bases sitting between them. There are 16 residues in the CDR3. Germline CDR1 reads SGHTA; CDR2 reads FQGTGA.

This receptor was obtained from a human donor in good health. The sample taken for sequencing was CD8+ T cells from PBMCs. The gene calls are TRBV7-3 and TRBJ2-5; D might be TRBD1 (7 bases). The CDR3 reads CASSPGRSGGGETQYF. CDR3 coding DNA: TGTGCCAGCAGCCCAGGTCGTTCAGGGGGAGGAGAGACCCAGTACTTC.